One sample yielded the 5 T cell receptor beta chains listed below, sequenced in a study of T-cell memory formation after mild COVID-19. Via MiXCR, TCRdb re-called the 5' RACE reads, giving one row per CDR3 protein. The table shows about 320,000 distinct CDR3 sequences, with about 13% occurring only once. Material for sequencing was PBMCs or a T cell subset sorted from them (not recorded which). These receptors all come from a man between 18 and 35 years old who had mild COVID-19 (a few samples of this study predate the infection). Cell type and time point are not known.

The table lists this clonotype with a few counts. The V call is TRBV20-1, the J call TRBJ1-1; weak D call: TRBD1 (5 bases). The CDR3 spans 14 residues. Trimming took 1 base from V and 5 from J, leaving 14 bases between them. The germline CDR1 and CDR2 sequences are DFQATT and SNEGSKA (reference sequence). CDR3 sequence reads: CSARVRDPGTEAFF. CDR3 bases: TGCAGTGCTAGAGTGCGGGACCCGGGAACTGAAGCTTTCTTT.

This clonotype was observed a few times. The chain carries TRBV3-1 and TRBJ2-7, with D perhaps matching TRBD1 (5 bases). The CDR3 loop spans 13 amino acids. Per germline, CDR1 LGHDT and CDR2 YNNKEL (reference sequence). V lost 2 bases to trimming and J lost 2 bases, with 7 bases between them. CDR3 protein: CASSQQGAYEQYV. DNA for the CDR3: TGTGCCAGCAGCCAACAGGGTGCCTACGAGCAGTACGTC.

In its sample, this clonotype was seen a few times. The chain joins TRBV28 to TRBJ1-5; a possible D gene is TRBD1 (6 bases). Germline loops: CDR1 MDHEN, CDR2 SYDVKM. The V end lost 3 bases, the J end lost 4 bases, and 13 bases lay between the germline ends. This CDR3 comprises 15 residues. CDR3 residues: CASSFDRRGNQPQHF. CDR3 bases: TGTGCCAGCAGTTTCGATAGAAGGGGGAATCAGCCCCAGCATTTT.

This rearrangement joins TRBV20-1 to TRBJ2-1, with D unresolved. Trimming took 1 base from V and 7 from J, leaving 5 bases between them. CDR1 DFQATT and CDR2 SNEGSKA come from the germline V gene (reference sequence). The CDR3 is 11 amino acids. The CDR3 region is CSARGFNEQFF. The CDR3, as DNA: TGCAGTGCTAGAGGGTTTAATGAGCAGTTCTTC.

This chain links TRBV6-1 with TRBJ1-2; D is ambiguous. With 7 bases removed from V and 3 bases from J, the gap between germline ends came to 6 bases. Germline CDR1 MNHNS, CDR2 SASEGT. The length of the CDR3 is 11 residues. Written as DNA, the CDR3 is TGTGCCAGCAAGGTTGACTATGGCTACACCTTC. Amino acid sequence: CASKVDYGYTF.